This TCR beta chain was sequenced for a study of graft-versus-host responses after intestinal transplantation. The overall study: Each recipient received anti-thymocyte globulin induction, then tacrolimus and steroids for about three years.

Study observations and caveats: The recipient marrow held GvH clones, and some of them showed up first in ileum or blood. Peak circulating GvH clone levels tracked with early post-transplant HvG declines.

In regard to this clone: Its antigen is currently unknown.

CDR1 is SGHRS and CDR2 is YFSETQ in the germline V gene. V dropped 0 bases and J dropped 4 bases, with 23 bases sitting between them. The CDR3 spans 19 residues. Sequencing was performed with immunoSEQ multiplex PCR; in TCRdb, only in-frame clones are kept and a portion is missing. Here the sample spans about 10,000 clones, roughly 90% being singletons. Source: PBMCs, taken about 250 days after intestinal transplant. The chain uses TRBV5-1 and TRBJ2-1, with D possibly being TRBD1 (6 bases). The source is a human patient who received an intestinal transplant, so some T cells may come from the graft donor. The CDR3 sequence: CASSLDETRAGAGYNEQFF. The CDR3 DNA follows: TGCGCCAGCAGCTTGGACGAAACTCGCGCAGGGGCTGGGTACAATGAGCAGTTCTTC.